This T cell receptor beta chain was recorded in a study of T cells in Graves' hyperthyroidism and ophthalmopathy. Study results and limitations: Appearing also in blood were most of the thyroid clonotypes expanded above 0.001. Using 13 V-J features, a model discriminated ophthalmopathy from stable hyperthyroidism. Ophthalmopathy was predicted by the model a median of 6.5 months ahead of onset.

Extraction of PBMCs used 8.5 to 10 ml of fresh peripheral blood. Regions amplified from RNA transcripts were the TCR beta CDR3 regions. Researchers ran a first-round RT-PCR on the TCR CDR3 using the HTBI primer set. In TCRdb, the multiplex PCR reads were re-called with MiXCR into one record per CDR3 protein. Of a few hundred thousand distinct CDR3 sequences in the sample, over 10% were seen once. The sample holds many counts of this clonotype. Its cognate antigen is unknown. This TCR derives from a woman aged 18-29 years with Graves' hyperthyroidism. Sequenced material: blood.

CDR3 region: CASSKELAQSFSNEQFF. CDR3 sequence (DNA): TGTGCCAGCAGTAAGGAACTAGCGCAATCTTTTTCCAATGAGCAGTTCTTC. The rearrangement uses TRBV28 and TRBJ2-1, with 7 bases identical to TRBD2. The length of the CDR3 is 17 residues. From germline, CDR1 is MDHEN and CDR2 SYDVKM. Trimming at V came to 5 bases and at J to 6 bases, leaving 16 bases not matched to a gene.